These 25 T cell receptor beta chains came from one sample sequenced in a study of blood T cell repertoires in COVID-19. Assay used: immunoSEQ multiplex PCR; TCRdb lists only in-frame clones, some missing. In the table there are under 45,000 clones, roughly 78% of which are singletons. The sequenced sample consisted of peripheral blood. Receptors were obtained from a man in his 60s with acute or convalescent COVID-19.

The chain employs TRBV5-1 and TRBJ1-5; a possible D gene is TRBD1 (5 bases). The CDR3 runs to 15 residues. Germline assignment: CDR1 SGHRS and CDR2 YFSETQ. V dropped 0 bases and J dropped 5 bases, with 12 bases sitting between them. CDR3 region: CASSLGGTEHQPQHF. CDR3 DNA sequence: TGCGCCAGCAGCTTGGGCGGGACGGAACATCAGCCCCAGCATTTT.

This chain uses TRBV29-1 with TRBJ2-4; tentatively, D is TRBD1 (6 bases). Trimming removed 5 bases at V and 0 bases at J, with 14 bases between. Germline loops: CDR1 SQVTM, CDR2 ANQGSEA. The CDR3 extends over 15 amino acids. CDR3 nucleotides: TGCAGCGTTCAAAGACAGGATTTAGCCAAAAACATTCAGTACTTC. Amino acids: CSVQRQDLAKNIQYF.

The rearrangement links TRBV10-2 to TRBJ2-7, with 10 bases that match TRBD1. The V gene end was trimmed by 8 bases and the J gene end by 6 bases; junction bases not matched to a gene: 4. The CDR3 sequence is 12 residues long. CDR1 is WSHSY, CDR2 SAAADI, per germline. Here the CDR3 DNA reads TGCGCCAGCTTCGGACAGGGGGGCGAGCAGTACTTC. Amino acid sequence: CASFGQGGEQYF.

This chain uses TRBV12-3 or TRBV12-4 with TRBJ2-5; TRBD1 agrees at 7 bases. V lost 5 bases to trimming and J lost 2 bases; unmatched junction nucleotides: 2. The length of the CDR3 is 13 residues. The CDR3 loop reads CASSRDSQETQYF. CDR3 in DNA: TGTGCCAGCAGTCGGGACAGTCAAGAGACCCAGTACTTC.

The genes are TRBV7-8 and TRBJ2-7; 9 positions agree with TRBD1. Germline V gene data show CDR1 as SGHVS and CDR2 as FQNEAQ. After removal of 3 bases from V and 6 bases from J, the junction contained 9 bases not matched to a gene. The CDR3 contains 15 residues. For the CDR3, the DNA is TGTGCCAGCAGCTTTTCGGGACAGGGCCGTTTCGAGCAGTACTTC. This codes for CASSFSGQGRFEQYF.

The chain joins TRBV19 to TRBJ2-7, with D possibly matching TRBD2 (6 bases). Trimming cost V 4 bases and J 7 bases, with 11 bases left between them. CDR3 size: 12 residues. The germline V gene has CDR1 LNHDA and CDR2 SQIVND (reference sequence). The CDR3 sequence: CASSRIGGEQYF. The CDR3 DNA reads as TGTGCCAGTAGTAGGATTGGGGGGGAGCAGTACTTC.

This sequence joins TRBV24-1 and TRBJ2-5, with a tentative D call TRBD1 (5 bases). This CDR3 has 16 residues. The ends were cut back, 0 bases at V and 3 bases at J, with 13 bases in the middle. CDR1 KGHDR and CDR2 SFDVKD come from the germline V gene. CDR3 residues: CATSDLITGVKETQYF. In DNA, the CDR3 is TGTGCCACCAGTGATTTGATTACAGGTGTAAAAGAGACCCAGTACTTC.

This sequence joins TRBV6-1 and TRBJ2-7, with a tentative D call TRBD1 (6 bases). CDR1 is MNHNS, CDR2 SASEGT, per germline. V shed 2 bases and J shed 4 bases, with 15 bases lying between them. This CDR3 spans 15 amino acids. The CDR3 loop reads CASSERTERAYEQYF. Here the CDR3 DNA reads TGTGCCAGCAGTGAAAGGACAGAACGAGCTTACGAGCAGTACTTC.

This clone was observed a single time. The J gene is TRBJ2-2, the V gene TRBV27; no reliable D call. CDR1 and CDR2 from the germline V gene are MNHEY and SMNVEV (reference sequence). V lost 2 bases and J lost 1, with 2 bases in between. The CDR3 extends over 13 amino acids. The CDR3 bases are TGTGCCAGCAGTTTACTGAACACCGGGGAGCTGTTTTTT. Its protein is CASSLLNTGELFF.

The J gene is TRBJ2-7, the V gene TRBV7-9; TRBD1 matches 8 bases. The J segment lost 4 bases and the V segment lost 5 bases, leaving 4 bases of the junction unmatched. Germline CDR1 is SEHNR and CDR2 is FQNEAQ (reference sequence). CDR3 length equals 13 residues. In DNA form, the CDR3 reads TGTGCCAGCAGCCGCGACAGGGGATACGAGCAGTACTTC. Translated, it gives CASSRDRGYEQYF.

V is TRBV11-2 and J is TRBJ2-7; 8 nucleotides match TRBD1. This CDR3 has 17 residues. Germline-derived CDR1 and CDR2 are SGHAT and FQNNGV. With V trimmed by 4 bases and J by 2 bases, 13 bases remained unmatched. This chain's CDR3 is CASSSRIQGATAYEQYF. The CDR3 DNA sequence: TGTGCCAGCAGCTCTAGAATTCAGGGGGCTACGGCCTACGAGCAGTACTTC.

The rearrangement joins TRBV3-1 (or the pseudogene TRBV3-2) to TRBJ2-1, with unresolved D. V lost 1 base to trimming and J lost 5 bases, with 3 bases between them. Germline CDR1 reads LGHDT; CDR2 reads YNNKEL (reference sequence). This CDR3 is built from 12 residues. The CDR3 here is CASSQVNNEQFF. The CDR3 nucleotides are TGTGCCAGCAGCCAAGTCAACAATGAGCAGTTCTTC.

With regard to this clone: The junction does not match germline at one end; this may be a read error. The rearrangement uses TRBV12-3 or TRBV12-4 and TRBJ1-5, with no clear D. CDR3 length equals 13 residues. The CDR3 loop is CASCLRRYQPQHF. In nucleotides, the CDR3 is TGTGCCAGCTGTTTGAGGCGGTATCAGCCCCAGCATTTT.

The chain recombines TRBV6-4 with TRBJ1-2; 7 positions agree with TRBD1. With 8 bases clipped from V and 4 bases from J, the junction kept 4 bases outside the gene matches. CDR1 and CDR2 (germline): MRHNA, SNTAGT. The CDR3 is 12 residues long. This CDR3 reads CASRDSIYGYTF. CDR3 in DNA: TGTGCCAGCCGGGACAGCATCTATGGCTACACCTTC.

The CDR3 loop is CASSLIFRSVYEQYF. The CDR3, as DNA: TGTGCCAGCAGTTTAATTTTTAGAAGTGTCTACGAGCAGTACTTC. The gene calls are TRBV27 and TRBJ2-7; no firm D call. CDR3 length: 15 residues. Germline V lookup: CDR1 MNHEY, CDR2 SMNVEV (reference sequence). Between the trimmed V and J ends, which lost 2 bases and 3 bases, there was a span of 14 bases.

This sequence joins TRBV5-1 and TRBJ1-5, with D tentatively TRBD1 (5 bases). Looked up from germline, CDR1 is SGHRS and CDR2 is YFSETQ. The CDR3 spans 15 residues. Deletions cut 0 bases from V and 4 bases from J, with 11 bases between. In DNA form, the CDR3 reads TGCGCCAGCAGCTTGGTGTCAGGGATGAATCAGCCCCAGCATTTT. It specifies CASSLVSGMNQPQHF. Together with reference TRBV5-1 and TRBJ1-5, the CDR3 gives the full variable domain: KAGVTQTPRYLIKTRGQQVTLSCSPISGHRSVSWYQQTPGQGLQFLFEYFSETQRNKGNFPGRFSGRQFSNSRSEMNVSTLELGDSALYLCASSLVSGMNQPQHFGDGTRLSIL.

The chain combines TRBV6-2 or TRBV6-3 with TRBJ2-1, with a tentative D call TRBD2 (6 bases). The germline gives CDR1 MNHEY, CDR2 SVGEGT. V was pared by 2 bases and J by 3 bases, with 14 bases between. This CDR3 region has 16 residues. CDR3 loop: CASSYPTRGIYNEQFF. CDR3 bases: TGTGCCAGCAGTTACCCGACTAGAGGCATCTACAATGAGCAGTTCTTC.

CDR3 DNA sequence: TGTGCCAGCAGCTTAGTAGAACTAGCGGGAGTTTCGAACACCGGGGAGCTGTTTTTT. Its protein product is CASSLVELAGVSNTGELFF. This sequence joins TRBV7-6 and TRBJ2-2; TRBD2 agrees at 11 bases. The germline V gene encodes CDR1 SGHVS and CDR2 FNYEAQ. V shed 1 base, J shed 0 bases, and the junction held 7 bases outside the gene matches. The CDR3 loop spans 19 amino acids.

The J gene is TRBJ2-3, the V gene TRBV3-1 (or the pseudogene TRBV3-2); 8 nucleotides align to TRBD2. Germline V gives CDR1 LGHDT, CDR2 YNNKEL (reference sequence). This CDR3 spans 15 amino acids. V gave up 4 bases and J gave up 1 base; unmatched junction bases: 4. CDR3 protein: CASSLSGSGTDTQYF. DNA of the CDR3: TGTGCCAGCAGCCTAAGCGGGAGTGGCACAGATACGCAGTATTTT.

This chain connects TRBV13 to TRBJ1-2; 7 positions match TRBD1. This CDR3 has 14 residues. Germline V CDR1 and CDR2: PRHDT, FYEKMQ (reference sequence). Trimming at V came to 5 bases and at J to 8 bases, leaving 11 bases not matched to a gene. The chain's CDR3 is CASSTLQGLIGYTF. The CDR3 bases are TGTGCCAGCAGCACCCTACAGGGGTTAATCGGCTACACCTTC.

The rearrangement joins TRBV27 to TRBJ1-4; 9 nucleotides match TRBD1. Losses at the gene ends were 6 bases for V and 7 bases for J; bases not matched to a gene: 9. Looked up from germline, CDR1 is MNHEY and CDR2 is SMNVEV (reference sequence). The CDR3 spans 15 residues. This CDR3 is CASRGGGTGPEKLFF. In DNA form, the CDR3 reads TGTGCCAGCAGAGGAGGGGGGACAGGGCCTGAAAAACTGTTTTTT.

This clone was seen a handful of times. V is TRBV11-2 and J is TRBJ2-5; D perhaps matches TRBD1 (5 bases). This CDR3 is built from 17 residues. V was trimmed by 1 base and J by 0 bases, leaving 15 bases between them. The germline CDR1 and CDR2 sequences are SGHAT and FQNNGV. CDR3 DNA: TGTGCCAGCAGCTTAGGCCTCTCAGGACACAACCAAGAGACCCAGTACTTC. This encodes CASSLGLSGHNQETQYF.

This chain connects TRBV9 to TRBJ2-7, with TRBD1 identical over 8 bases. CDR1 is SGDLS and CDR2 is YYNGEE in the germline V gene. V trimming: 2 bases; J trimming: 7 bases; junction bases outside the gene matches: 5. This CDR3 has 13 amino acids. The CDR3 is CASSVRTGWEQYF. The DNA for the CDR3 is TGTGCCAGCAGCGTTCGGACAGGGTGGGAGCAGTACTTC.

The chain carries TRBV3-1 (or the pseudogene TRBV3-2) and TRBJ2-3; TRBD1 is a possible D gene (7 bases). Trimming removed 1 base at V and 5 bases at J, with 19 bases between. Germline loops: CDR1 LGHDT, CDR2 YNNKEL (reference sequence). The CDR3 runs 17 residues. CDR3 in DNA: TGTGCCAGCAGCCAAGTATCCAACAGGGGAGGAAGAGATACGCAGTATTTT. This gives the protein CASSQVSNRGGRDTQYF.

The chain carries TRBV10-3 and TRBJ2-6, with 8 nucleotides matching TRBD1. The CDR3 totals 17 residues. The J segment lost 4 bases and the V segment lost 4 bases, leaving 9 bases of the junction unmatched. Germline V gene lookup returns CDR1 ENHRY and CDR2 SYGVKD. CDR3 DNA sequence: TGTGCCATCAGTGGAAAGACAGGGGTTTCGGGGGCCAACGTCCTGACTTTC. Encoded protein: CAISGKTGVSGANVLTF.